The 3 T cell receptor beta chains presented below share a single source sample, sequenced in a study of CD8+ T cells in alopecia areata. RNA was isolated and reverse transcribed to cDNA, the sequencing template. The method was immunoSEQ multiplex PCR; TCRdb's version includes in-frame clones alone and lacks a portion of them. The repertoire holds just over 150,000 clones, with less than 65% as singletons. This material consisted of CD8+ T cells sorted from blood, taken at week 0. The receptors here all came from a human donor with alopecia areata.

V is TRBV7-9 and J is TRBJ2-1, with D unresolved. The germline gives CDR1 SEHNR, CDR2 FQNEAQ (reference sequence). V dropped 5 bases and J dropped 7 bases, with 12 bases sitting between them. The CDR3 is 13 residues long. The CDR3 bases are TGTGCCAGCAGCGTTAGTGGCATGAATGAGCAGTTCTTC. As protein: CASSVSGMNEQFF.

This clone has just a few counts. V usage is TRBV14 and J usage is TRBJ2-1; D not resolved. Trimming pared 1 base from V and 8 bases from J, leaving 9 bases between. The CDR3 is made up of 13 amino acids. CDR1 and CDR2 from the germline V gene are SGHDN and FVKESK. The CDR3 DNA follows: TGTGCCAGCAGCCAAGTACGACGCCATGAGCAGTTCTTC. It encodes CASSQVRRHEQFF.

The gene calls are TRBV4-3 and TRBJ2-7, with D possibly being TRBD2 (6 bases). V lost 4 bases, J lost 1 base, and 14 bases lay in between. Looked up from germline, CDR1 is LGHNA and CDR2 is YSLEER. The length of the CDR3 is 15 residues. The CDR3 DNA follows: TGCGCCAGCAGCCCCGACGGCGGGGCGTCCTACGAGCAGTACTTC. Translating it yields CASSPDGGASYEQYF.